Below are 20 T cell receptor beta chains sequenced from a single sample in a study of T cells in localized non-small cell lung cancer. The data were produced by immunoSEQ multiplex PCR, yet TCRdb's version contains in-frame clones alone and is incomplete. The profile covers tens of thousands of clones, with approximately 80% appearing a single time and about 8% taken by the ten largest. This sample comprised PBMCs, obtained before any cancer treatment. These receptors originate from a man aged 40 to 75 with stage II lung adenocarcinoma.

The CDR3 DNA sequence: TGTGCCAGCAGCTTACACACGGGTGAGCAGTTCTTC. Encoded protein: CASSLHTGEQFF. The V call is TRBV11-3, the J call TRBJ2-1; D ambiguous. The CDR3 extends over 12 amino acids. Germline CDR1 reads SGHNT; CDR2 reads YENEEA. V was cut by 2 bases and J by 9 bases, with 8 bases left in between.

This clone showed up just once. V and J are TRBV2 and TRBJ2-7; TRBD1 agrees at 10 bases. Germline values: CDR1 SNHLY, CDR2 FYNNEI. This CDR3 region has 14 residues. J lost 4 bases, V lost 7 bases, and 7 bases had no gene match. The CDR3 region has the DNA TGTGCCAGCACTCAGGAGGGACAGGGGTACGAGCAGTACTTC. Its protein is CASTQEGQGYEQYF.

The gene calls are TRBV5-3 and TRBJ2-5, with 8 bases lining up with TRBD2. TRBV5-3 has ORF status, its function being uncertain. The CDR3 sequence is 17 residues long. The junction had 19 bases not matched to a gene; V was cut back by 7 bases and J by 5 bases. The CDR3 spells CARGTQTQRESGETQYF. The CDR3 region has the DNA TGTGCCAGAGGGACCCAAACACAGCGGGAGTCGGGGGAGACCCAGTACTTC.

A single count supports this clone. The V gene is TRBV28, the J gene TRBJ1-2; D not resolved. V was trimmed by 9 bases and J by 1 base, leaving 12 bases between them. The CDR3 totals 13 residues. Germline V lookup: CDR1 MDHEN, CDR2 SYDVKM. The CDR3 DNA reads TGTGCCAGTACCACCCGGGGTAACTATGGCTACACCTTC. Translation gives CASTTRGNYGYTF.

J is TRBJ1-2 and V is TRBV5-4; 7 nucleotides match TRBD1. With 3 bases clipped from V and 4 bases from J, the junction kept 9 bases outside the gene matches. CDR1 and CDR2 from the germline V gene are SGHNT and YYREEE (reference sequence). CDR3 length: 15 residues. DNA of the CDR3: TGTGCCAGCAGCTCTGGACAGGAGCTAATCTATGGCTACACCTTC. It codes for CASSSGQELIYGYTF.

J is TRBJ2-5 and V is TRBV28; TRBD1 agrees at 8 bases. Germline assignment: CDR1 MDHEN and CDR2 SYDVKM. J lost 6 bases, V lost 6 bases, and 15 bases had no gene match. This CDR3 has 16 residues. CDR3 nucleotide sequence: TGTGCCAGCAGCTCCCCAGGGGGCGAAGGGGCCAAGACCCAGTACTTC. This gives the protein CASSSPGGEGAKTQYF.

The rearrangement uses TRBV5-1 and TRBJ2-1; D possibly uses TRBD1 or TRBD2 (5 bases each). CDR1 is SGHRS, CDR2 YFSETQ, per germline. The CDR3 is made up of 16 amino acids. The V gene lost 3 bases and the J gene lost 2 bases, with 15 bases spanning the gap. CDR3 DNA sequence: TGCGCCAGCAGCTCAGGGACCCAATTGACCTACAATGAGCAGTTCTTC. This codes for CASSSGTQLTYNEQFF.

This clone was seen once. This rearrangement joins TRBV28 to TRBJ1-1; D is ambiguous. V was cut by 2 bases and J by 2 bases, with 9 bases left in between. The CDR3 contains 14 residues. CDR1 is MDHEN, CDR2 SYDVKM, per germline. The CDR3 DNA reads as TGTGCCAGCAGTTTAACGGTCAGCAACACTGAAGCTTTCTTT. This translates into CASSLTVSNTEAFF.

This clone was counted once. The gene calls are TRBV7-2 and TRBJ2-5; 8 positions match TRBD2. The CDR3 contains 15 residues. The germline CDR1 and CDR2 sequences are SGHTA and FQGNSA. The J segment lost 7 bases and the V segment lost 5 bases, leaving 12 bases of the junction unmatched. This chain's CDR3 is CASSPTSGTRGTQYF. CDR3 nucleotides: TGTGCCAGCAGCCCCACTAGCGGAACTCGAGGGACCCAGTACTTC.

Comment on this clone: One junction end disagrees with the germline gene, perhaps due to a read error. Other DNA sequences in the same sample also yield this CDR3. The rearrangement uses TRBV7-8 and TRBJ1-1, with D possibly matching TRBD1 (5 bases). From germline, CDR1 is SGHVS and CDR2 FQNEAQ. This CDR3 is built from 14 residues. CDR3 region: CASSLADIHTEAFF. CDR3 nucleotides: TGTGCCAGCAGCTTAGCGGACATCCACACCGAAGCTTTCTTT. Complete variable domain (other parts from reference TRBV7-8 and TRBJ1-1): GAGVSQSPRYKVAKRGQDVALRCDPISGHVSLFWYQQALGQGPEFLTYFQNEAQLDKSGLPSDRFFAERPEGSVSTLKIQRTQQEDSAVYLCASSLADIHTEAFFGQGTRLTVV.

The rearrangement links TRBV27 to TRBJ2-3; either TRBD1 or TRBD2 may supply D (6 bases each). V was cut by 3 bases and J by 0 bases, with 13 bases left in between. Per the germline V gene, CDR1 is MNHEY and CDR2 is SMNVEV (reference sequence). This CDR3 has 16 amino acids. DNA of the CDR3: TGTGCCAGCAGTTTGGGGGGCAGCACTAGCACAGATACGCAGTATTTT. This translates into CASSLGGSTSTDTQYF.

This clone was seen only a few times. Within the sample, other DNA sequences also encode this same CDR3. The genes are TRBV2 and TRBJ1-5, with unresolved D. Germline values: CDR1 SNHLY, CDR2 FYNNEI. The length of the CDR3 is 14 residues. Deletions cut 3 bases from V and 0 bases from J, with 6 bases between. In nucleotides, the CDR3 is TGTGCCAGCAGTGACAGTTATAGCAATCAGCCCCAGCATTTT. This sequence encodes CASSDSYSNQPQHF.

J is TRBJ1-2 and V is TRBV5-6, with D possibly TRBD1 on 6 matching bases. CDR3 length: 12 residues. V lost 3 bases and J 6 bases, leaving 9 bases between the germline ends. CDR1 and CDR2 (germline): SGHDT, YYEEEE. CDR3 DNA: TGTGCCAGCAGCTGGGGGGGCGATGGCTACACCTTC. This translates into CASSWGGDGYTF.

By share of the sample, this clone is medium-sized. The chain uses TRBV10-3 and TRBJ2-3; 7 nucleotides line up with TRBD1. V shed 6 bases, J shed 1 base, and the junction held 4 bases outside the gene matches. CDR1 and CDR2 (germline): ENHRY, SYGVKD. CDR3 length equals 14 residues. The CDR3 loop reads CAIRGGWGTDTQYF. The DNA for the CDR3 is TGTGCCATCAGAGGGGGCTGGGGCACAGATACGCAGTATTTT.

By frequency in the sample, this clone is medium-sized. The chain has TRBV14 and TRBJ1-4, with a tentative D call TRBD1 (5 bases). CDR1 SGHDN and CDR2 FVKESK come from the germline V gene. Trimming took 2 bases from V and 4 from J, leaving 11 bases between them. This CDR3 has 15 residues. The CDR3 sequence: CASSQTGQFNEKLFF. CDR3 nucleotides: TGTGCCAGCAGCCAAACGGGGCAGTTTAATGAAAAACTGTTTTTT.

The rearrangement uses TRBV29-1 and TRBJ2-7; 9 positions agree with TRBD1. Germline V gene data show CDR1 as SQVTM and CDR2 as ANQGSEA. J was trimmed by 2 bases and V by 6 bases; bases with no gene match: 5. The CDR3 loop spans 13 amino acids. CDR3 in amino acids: CSVTGGGTYEQYF. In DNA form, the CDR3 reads TGCAGCGTGACAGGGGGAGGGACCTACGAGCAGTACTTC.

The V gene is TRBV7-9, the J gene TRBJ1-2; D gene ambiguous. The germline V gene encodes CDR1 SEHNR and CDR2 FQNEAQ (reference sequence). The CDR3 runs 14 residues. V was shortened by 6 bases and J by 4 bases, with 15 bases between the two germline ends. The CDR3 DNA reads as TGTGCCAGCAGTTGGCCTGGCAATACCTATGGCTACACCTTC. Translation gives CASSWPGNTYGYTF.

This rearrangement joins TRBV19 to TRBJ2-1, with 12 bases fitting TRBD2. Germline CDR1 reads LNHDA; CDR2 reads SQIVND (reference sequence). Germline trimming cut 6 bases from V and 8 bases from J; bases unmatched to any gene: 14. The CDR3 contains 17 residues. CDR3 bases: TGTGCCAGTAGACCAAACTACGGGACTAGCGGGCAGGATGAGCAGTTCTTC. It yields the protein CASRPNYGTSGQDEQFF.

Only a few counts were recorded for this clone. The CDR3 is CASSEEARGGHGYTF. CDR3 DNA sequence: TGTGCCAGCAGTGAAGAGGCCAGGGGGGGACATGGCTACACCTTC. This rearrangement joins TRBV6-1 to TRBJ1-2; 7 bases map to TRBD1. CDR1 is MNHNS and CDR2 is SASEGT in the germline V gene. Germline trimming cut 1 base from V and 6 bases from J; bases unmatched to any gene: 8. This CDR3 has 15 residues.

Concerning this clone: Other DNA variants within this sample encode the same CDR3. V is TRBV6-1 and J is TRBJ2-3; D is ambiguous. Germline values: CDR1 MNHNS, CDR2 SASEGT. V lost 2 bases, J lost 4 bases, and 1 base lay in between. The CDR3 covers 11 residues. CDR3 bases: TGTGCCAGCAGTGAACCAGATACGCAGTATTTT. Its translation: CASSEPDTQYF.